Each of the 5 T cell receptor beta chains below was sequenced from the same sample in a study of prognosis after radiotherapy for stage I lung cancer. The genomic DNA TCR beta CDR3 region underwent two rounds of multiplex PCR. The use of primers specific to each TRBV and TRBJ gene characterized first-round PCR. TCRdb re-derived calls from the multiplex PCR reads in MiXCR, one entry per CDR3 protein. This sample has 59,000 or so distinct CDR3 sequences, with about 26% found just once. Here the sequenced sample was PBMCs, taken before or after stereotactic body radiation therapy (not recorded which). The receptors stem from a donor aged 50 or older with non-small cell lung cancer.

V gene TRBV5-6 combines with J gene TRBJ1-2; D perhaps matches TRBD1 (6 bases). With 3 bases removed from V and 4 bases from J, the gap between germline ends came to 10 bases. This CDR3 is built from 13 residues. Germline assignment: CDR1 SGHDT and CDR2 YYEEEE. The CDR3 nucleotides read TGTGCCAGCAGCTCGCGACAGGCCTATGGCTACACCTTC. Its translation is CASSSRQAYGYTF.

This chain connects TRBV12-3 or TRBV12-4 to TRBJ2-7; 8 bases align to TRBD2. This CDR3 is 14 amino acids long. Germline trimming cut 8 bases from V and 1 base from J; bases unmatched to any gene: 7. Here the CDR3 reads CASGGTRGSYEQYF. CDR3 DNA: TGTGCCAGCGGTGGGACTAGAGGGTCCTACGAGCAGTACTTC.

This clonotype was seen repeatedly, ten times or more. The chain is built from TRBV30 and TRBJ2-1; weak D call: TRBD2 (6 bases). V gave up 8 bases and J gave up 2 bases, with 19 bases separating them. CDR1 is GTSNPN and CDR2 is SVGIG in the germline V gene (reference sequence). The CDR3 is 15 residues long. The CDR3 loop is CAGTGGWGAYNEQFF. The CDR3 region has the DNA TGTGCCGGGACTGGCGGATGGGGAGCCTACAATGAGCAGTTCTTC.

As to this clonotype: One junction end disagrees with the germline gene, perhaps due to a read error. The J gene is TRBJ2-1, the V gene TRBV5-4; no firm D call. The CDR3 runs to 12 residues. Germline CDR1 is SGHNT and CDR2 is YYREEE (reference sequence). The CDR3 DNA follows: TGTGCCAGCAGCTTGGGGCAGACCCTATCAGTCTTC. Amino acids: CASSLGQTLSVF.

This clonotype has at least ten counts. The CDR3 sequence is CSASDTGLYNEQFF. CDR3 coding DNA: TGCAGTGCCTCGGACACTGGGCTCTACAATGAGCAGTTCTTC. The chain carries TRBV20-1 and TRBJ2-1; D is possibly TRBD1 (5 bases). CDR1 DFQATT and CDR2 SNEGSKA come from the germline V gene (reference sequence). The V end lost 6 bases, the J end lost 3 bases, and 15 bases lay between the germline ends. This CDR3 region has 14 residues.